The 19 T cell receptor beta chains below come from one sample, sequenced in a study of blood T cell repertoires in COVID-19. Clones were read by immunoSEQ multiplex PCR, and TCRdb kept only the in-frame ones, dropping some. The table has around 130,000 clones, approximately 85% seen once. Sequences were obtained from peripheral blood. The origin of the receptors is a human donor in a cohort sampled during active COVID-19.

The V call is TRBV28, the J call TRBJ1-5; D might be TRBD1 (5 bases). CDR1 and CDR2 (germline): MDHEN, SYDVKM. The CDR3 runs to 16 residues. Trimming took off 7 bases at V and 7 bases at J, with 23 bases between the two ends. As DNA, the CDR3 is TGTGCCAGCACCCCCCTGTGGGCAGGGCTCGGACAGCCCCAGCATTTT. Protein: CASTPLWAGLGQPQHF.

The V gene is TRBV19, the J gene TRBJ1-3; 11 bases are shared with TRBD1. The CDR3 is 17 amino acids. Germline V gene lookup returns CDR1 LNHDA and CDR2 SQIVND (reference sequence). With V trimmed by 5 bases and J by 2 bases, 8 bases remained unmatched. CDR3 DNA: TGTGCCAGTAGTCGGACAGGGGGCACTTCCACTGGAAACACCATATATTTT. It is translated as CASSRTGGTSTGNTIYF. Supplemented by reference TRBV19 and TRBJ1-3, the full variable domain reads DGGITQSPKYLFRKEGQNVTLSCEQNLNHDAMYWYRQDPGQGLRLIYYSQIVNDFQKGDIAEGYSVSREKKESFPLTVTSAQKNPTAFYLCASSRTGGTSTGNTIYFGEGSWLTVV.

The chain couples TRBV11-2 to TRBJ2-5, with D perhaps matching TRBD2 (6 bases). V lost 1 base to trimming and J lost 5 bases, with 23 bases between them. The CDR3 totals 18 residues. Per germline, CDR1 SGHAT and CDR2 FQNNGV. In nucleotides, the CDR3 is TGTGCCAGCAGCTTAGGGACTACAAGGGTCCAAATTGGCGAGACCCAGTACTTC. It is translated as CASSLGTTRVQIGETQYF.

This clone was seen many times. The gene calls are TRBV4-1 and TRBJ1-1; D is perhaps TRBD1 (6 bases). CDR3 length equals 16 residues. CDR1 and CDR2 from the germline V gene are MGHRA and YSYEKL. Trimming shortened V by 6 bases and J by 6 bases, and 23 bases separated the two germline ends. CDR3 DNA: TGCGCCAGCAGGAATATACCGGGACAACGGTCTGCTGAAGCTTTCTTT. As protein: CASRNIPGQRSAEAFF.

This clone was counted only a few times. The genes are TRBV5-1 and TRBJ2-2; D is uncertain. Germline values: CDR1 SGHRS, CDR2 YFSETQ. The CDR3 loop spans 14 amino acids. Trimming stripped 0 bases from V and 4 bases from J, with 7 bases between. The CDR3, as DNA: TGCGCCAGCAGCTTGGGGGCTGGCACCGGGGAGCTGTTTTTT. Its protein product is CASSLGAGTGELFF.

This chain joins TRBV12-3 or TRBV12-4 and TRBJ1-5, with 7 positions matching TRBD1. The length of the CDR3 is 12 residues. V dropped 3 bases and J dropped 12; count of bases not matched to a gene: 5. CDR3 coding DNA: TGTGCCAGCAGTTTTGAGGGGGCTCGCCAGCATTTT. Translating gives CASSFEGARQHF.

J is TRBJ2-1 and V is TRBV12-3 or TRBV12-4; a weak D match, TRBD1 (7 bases). The CDR3 has 13 residues. V shed 7 bases and J shed 12 bases, with 19 bases lying between them. The CDR3 protein is CASTLGGGWWQFF. The DNA for the CDR3 is TGTGCCAGCACCCTCGGAGGGGGCTGGTGGCAGTTCTTC.

J is TRBJ1-3 and V is TRBV6-5; no reliable D call. Germline assignment: CDR1 MNHEY and CDR2 SVGAGI. The CDR3 is 15 residues long. Trimming took 6 bases from V and 0 from J, leaving 12 bases between them. The CDR3 region is CASRFSLPSGNTIYF. As DNA, the CDR3 is TGTGCCAGCAGATTTTCACTCCCCTCTGGAAACACCATATATTTT.

This clone was seen only a few times. The chain uses TRBV12-3 or TRBV12-4 and TRBJ1-1; D might be TRBD1 (5 bases). V was clipped by 7 bases and J by 4 bases, with 10 bases between them. The CDR3 is made up of 12 amino acids. In nucleotides, the CDR3 is TGTGCCAGCATCAGTAGGGGCACTGAAGCTTTCTTT. Translation: CASISRGTEAFF.

Only a few counts were recorded for this clone. The V call is TRBV6-2 or TRBV6-3, the J call TRBJ1-6; 7 nucleotides line up with TRBD1. CDR3 size: 15 residues. The V gene's germline CDR1 is MNHEY and CDR2 SVGEGT. V shed 1 base and J 9 bases; nucleotides not matched to a gene: 6. CDR3 DNA: TGTGCCAGCAGTTACTTCGGGACAGCGGGTTCACCCCTCCACTTT. Translated: CASSYFGTAGSPLHF.

This chain uses TRBV25-1 with TRBJ2-7, with no clear D. V was trimmed by 6 bases and J by 1 base, leaving 19 bases between them. From germline, CDR1 is MGHDK and CDR2 SYGVNS. The CDR3 is 16 residues long. CDR3 residues: CASSPGLRIFSYEQYF. DNA of the CDR3: TGTGCCAGCAGCCCTGGGCTTAGGATATTTTCCTACGAGCAGTACTTC.

V usage is TRBV4-1 and J usage is TRBJ2-3; D unclear. Germline values: CDR1 MGHRA, CDR2 YSYEKL. The length of the CDR3 is 14 residues. Trimming removed 0 bases at V and 3 bases at J, with 7 bases between. This CDR3 is CASSQDTQTDTQYF. CDR3 bases: TGCGCCAGCAGCCAAGACACCCAGACAGATACGCAGTATTTT.

The chain joins TRBV4-1 to TRBJ2-2; a weak D match, TRBD2 (5 bases). Germline values: CDR1 MGHRA, CDR2 YSYEKL. The CDR3 covers 15 residues. V dropped 1 base and J dropped 5 bases, with 11 bases sitting between them. The CDR3 spells CASSQVGSVTGELFF. DNA of the CDR3: TGCGCCAGCAGCCAAGTGGGTAGCGTTACCGGGGAGCTGTTTTTT.

V and J are TRBV4-3 and TRBJ2-1, with D tentatively TRBD2 (5 bases). Germline V gene lookup returns CDR1 LGHNA and CDR2 YSLEER. Between the trimmed V and J ends, which lost 0 bases and 8 bases, there was a span of 11 bases. CDR3 length equals 14 residues. CDR3 DNA sequence: TGCGCCAGCAGCCAAGATCCTGGGCGGGATGAGCAGTTCTTC. It codes for CASSQDPGRDEQFF.

The V and J genes are TRBV7-8 and TRBJ1-2; D ambiguous. Germline-derived CDR1 and CDR2 are SGHVS and FQNEAQ. The CDR3 spans 14 residues. Trimming left V 1 base short and J 5 bases short, with 11 bases between. This chain's CDR3 is CASSLERGRYGYTF. In DNA form, the CDR3 reads TGTGCCAGCAGCTTAGAGCGGGGTCGGTATGGCTACACCTTC.

V gene TRBV5-1 combines with J gene TRBJ2-7, with 11 bases fitting TRBD1. This CDR3 comprises 14 residues. The J segment lost 6 bases and the V segment lost 1 base, leaving 3 bases of the junction unmatched. Germline V CDR1 and CDR2: SGHRS, YFSETQ. The CDR3: CASSLTGTGGEQYF. The DNA for the CDR3 is TGCGCCAGCAGCTTGACCGGGACAGGGGGCGAGCAGTACTTC.

The chain carries TRBV4-3 and TRBJ2-1, with TRBD2 identical over 8 bases. The CDR3 is 18 residues long. CDR1 and CDR2 from the germline V gene are LGHNA and YSLEER. V shed 4 bases and J 6 bases; nucleotides not matched to a gene: 17. The CDR3 DNA reads as TGCGCCAGCAGCCGCCAGCTAACGGGAGCGGGGGCCTTCAATGAGCAGTTCTTC. This encodes CASSRQLTGAGAFNEQFF.

This chain joins TRBV18 and TRBJ1-1, with D hard to call. The CDR3 consists of 15 residues. In germline, CDR1 is KGHSH, CDR2 LQKENI. Trimming cost V 2 bases and J 0 bases, with 10 bases left between them. CDR3 residues: CASSPMEGVNTEAFF. CDR3 in DNA: TGTGCCAGCTCACCAATGGAGGGCGTGAACACTGAAGCTTTCTTT.

The sample holds one count of this clone. The sample holds other DNA sequences that translate to the same CDR3. The chain uses TRBV7-9 and TRBJ1-4; 8 bases line up with TRBD1. Germline V lookup: CDR1 SEHNR, CDR2 FQNEAQ (reference sequence). CDR3 length equals 14 residues. Losses at the gene ends were 5 bases for V and 8 bases for J; bases not matched to a gene: 7. The CDR3 loop reads CASSPGTGDEKLFF. DNA of the CDR3: TGTGCCAGCAGCCCAGGGACAGGCGACGAAAAACTGTTTTTT. The variable domain in full, with the rest retrieved from reference TRBV7-9 and TRBJ1-4, is DTGVSQNPRHKITKRGQNVTFRCDPISEHNRLYWYRQTLGQGPEFLTYFQNEAQLEKSRLLSDRFSAERPKGSFSTLEIQRTEQGDSAMYLCASSPGTGDEKLFFGSGTQLSVL.